The source of this T cell receptor (beta chain) is a study of beta chain features in type 1 diabetes. Expressed TCRB transcripts were sequenced after all isolated RNA was converted to cDNA. The repertoire was sequenced with immunoSEQ multiplex PCR; TCRdb's copy has only in-frame clones and lacks some. The repertoire has about 360,000 clones, over 10% of them found once; the top ten carry 0.015% to 0.02%. Overall study findings and caveats: Shorter TCRB CDR3s, moderately but significantly so, were found in Type 1 diabetes patients in all four CD4+ subsets. Insertions at VDJ junctions were less frequent in type 1 diabetes patients. These patients also deleted more nucleotides at the same junctions.

Worth noting for this clone: Its cognate antigen is unknown.

V was trimmed by 1 base and J by 0 bases, leaving 13 bases between them. The CDR3 contains 18 residues. Germline V CDR1 and CDR2: MGHRA, YSYEKL. Each sorted population was over 98% pure. This receptor was identified in a young man in good health. The sample consisted of naive CD4+ T cells from blood. V usage is TRBV4-1 and J usage is TRBJ2-6, with a tentative D call TRBD2 (5 bases). CDR3 DNA: TGCGCCAGCAGCCAAGGGCGGGCCGCGGGCTCTGGGGCCAACGTCCTGACTTTC. It yields the protein CASSQGRAAGSGANVLTF.